Below, 22 T cell receptor beta chains from the same sample are listed, as sequenced in a study of blood T cell repertoires in COVID-19. TCRdb's table, derived via immunoSEQ multiplex PCR, lists solely in-frame clones and lacks some. The sample yields just over 90,000 clones, about three quarters seen once. Sequenced sample: peripheral blood. All receptors derive from a man between 65 and 85 years old with acute or convalescent COVID-19.

The rearrangement joins TRBV5-6 to TRBJ1-4, with TRBD1 matching over 7 bases. V lost 4 bases and J lost 2; bases outside the gene matches: 14. CDR3 length: 18 amino acids. Looked up from germline, CDR1 is SGHDT and CDR2 is YYEEEE. The CDR3 reads CASSALLTGDPTNEKLFF. For the CDR3, the DNA is TGTGCCAGCAGCGCATTATTAACAGGGGACCCCACTAATGAAAAACTGTTTTTT. Looking up the rest from reference TRBV5-6 and TRBJ1-4 gives the full variable domain: DAGVTQSPTHLIKTRGQQVTLRCSPKSGHDTVSWYQQALGQGPQFIFQYYEEEERQRGNFPDRFSGHQFPNYSSELNVNALLLGDSALYLCASSALLTGDPTNEKLFFGSGTQLSVL.

This chain connects TRBV2 to TRBJ1-3; D perhaps matches TRBD1 (6 bases). The CDR3 covers 16 residues. V was shortened by 4 bases and J by 0 bases, with 13 bases between the two germline ends. Germline V lookup: CDR1 SNHLY, CDR2 FYNNEI. The chain's CDR3 is CASSALQGYSGNTIYF. The CDR3 DNA reads as TGTGCCAGCAGTGCTTTACAGGGTTACTCTGGAAACACCATATATTTT. The whole variable domain, filled in from reference TRBV2 and TRBJ1-3, reads EPEVTQTPSHQVTQMGQEVILRCVPISNHLYFYWYRQILGQKVEFLVSFYNNEISEKSEIFDDQFSVERPDGSNFTLKIRSTKLEDSAMYFCASSALQGYSGNTIYFGEGSWLTVV.

This sequence joins TRBV24-1 and TRBJ1-2; D not certain. The CDR3 totals 12 residues. Germline loops: CDR1 KGHDR, CDR2 SFDVKD. V lost 3 bases to trimming and J lost 3 bases, with 4 bases between them. Here the CDR3 reads CATSDPYYGYTF. CDR3 DNA sequence: TGTGCCACCAGTGATCCGTACTATGGCTACACCTTC.

This clone has a single count. V usage is TRBV19 and J usage is TRBJ2-5, with 9 positions matching TRBD2. The junction had 8 bases not matched to a gene; V was cut back by 4 bases and J by 5 bases. This CDR3 is 15 amino acids long. CDR1 LNHDA and CDR2 SQIVND come from the germline V gene (reference sequence). CDR3 nucleotide sequence: TGTGCCAGTAGTACTCTAGCGGGGACACGGGAGACCCAGTACTTC. Protein sequence: CASSTLAGTRETQYF.

This sequence joins TRBV6-5 and TRBJ2-7, with 11 bases that match TRBD1. This CDR3 spans 16 amino acids. CDR1 is MNHEY, CDR2 SVGAGI, per germline. J was trimmed by 1 base and V by 4 bases; bases with no gene match: 6. CDR3 region: CASSFTGTGGSYEQYF. The DNA of the CDR3 is TGTGCCAGCAGTTTTACCGGGACAGGGGGGTCCTACGAGCAGTACTTC.

The chain carries TRBV7-2 and TRBJ2-3, with 7 bases identical to TRBD1. The CDR3 consists of 15 residues. Trimming at V came to 5 bases and at J to 0 bases, leaving 5 bases not matched to a gene. The germline CDR1 and CDR2 sequences are SGHTA and FQGNSA. CDR3 loop: CASSLDRVSTDTQYF. The CDR3 DNA is TGTGCCAGCAGCCTCGACAGGGTTAGCACAGATACGCAGTATTTT.

In its sample, this clone was seen a few times. The gene calls are TRBV6-5 and TRBJ2-1, with D possibly TRBD1 on 6 matching bases. Germline CDR1 is MNHEY and CDR2 is SVGAGI. The V and J ends lost 2 bases and 4 bases respectively, with 15 bases between them. CDR3 size: 16 residues. CDR3 nucleotides: TGTGCCAGCAGTTACACTGGACTCCAGGGGTACAATGAGCAGTTCTTC. Amino acids: CASSYTGLQGYNEQFF.

The J gene is TRBJ1-2, the V gene TRBV28; weak D call: TRBD1 (6 bases). The CDR3 extends over 15 amino acids. In germline, CDR1 is MDHEN, CDR2 SYDVKM. V dropped 8 bases and J dropped 4 bases, with 20 bases sitting between them. Here the CDR3 reads CASGSPEGQSYGYTF. For the CDR3, the DNA is TGTGCCAGCGGATCCCCAGAAGGACAGAGCTATGGCTACACCTTC.

This clone showed up just a few times. The chain carries TRBV7-2 and TRBJ2-7, with 13 nucleotides matching TRBD2. The germline gives CDR1 SGHTA, CDR2 FQGNSA. The trim removed 5 bases at V and 2 bases at J, leaving 6 bases unmatched. The CDR3 contains 16 residues. CDR3 sequence (DNA): TGTGCCAGCAGCCTCGGACTAGCGGGAGTCCCCTACGAGCAGTACTTC. It is translated as CASSLGLAGVPYEQYF.

This clone turned up a few times. The gene calls are TRBV5-4 and TRBJ1-1; 7 bases fit TRBD1. This CDR3 has 17 residues. The germline V gene has CDR1 SGHNT and CDR2 YYREEE (reference sequence). V shed 4 bases and J 0 bases; nucleotides not matched to a gene: 12. Here the CDR3 DNA reads TGTGCCAGCAGCGAGGACAGGAATCACCTCTTGAACACTGAAGCTTTCTTT. Its translation is CASSEDRNHLLNTEAFF.

The rearrangement joins TRBV28 to TRBJ1-1; the D is unclear. This CDR3 is built from 13 residues. V lost 4 bases and J 4 bases, leaving 10 bases between the germline ends. CDR1 MDHEN and CDR2 SYDVKM come from the germline V gene. Here the CDR3 reads CASSSFLSTEAFF. The DNA for the CDR3 is TGTGCCAGCAGTTCCTTCTTATCCACTGAAGCTTTCTTT.

The chain uses TRBV7-2 and TRBJ2-3; unclear D gene. Deletions cut 2 bases from V and 1 base from J, with 7 bases between. This CDR3 contains 14 residues. CDR1 and CDR2 (germline): SGHTA, FQGNSA. The CDR3 loop is CASSLISGTDTQYF. The CDR3 coding sequence is TGTGCCAGCAGCTTAATCAGCGGCACAGATACGCAGTATTTT.

The chain couples TRBV28 to TRBJ2-7; 9 nucleotides match TRBD1. This CDR3 is 13 amino acids long. Germline V gives CDR1 MDHEN, CDR2 SYDVKM. V lost 7 bases, J lost 5 bases, and 6 bases stayed unmatched. In nucleotides, the CDR3 is TGTGCCAGCAAGGACAGGGGAGTCGACGAGCAGTACTTC. This gives the protein CASKDRGVDEQYF.

CDR3 nucleotides: TGTGCCAGCAGTCATTACACAGGGAGGGACACTGAAGCTTTCTTT. It is translated as CASSHYTGRDTEAFF. The chain uses TRBV6-5 and TRBJ1-1; maybe TRBD1 (6 bases). The CDR3 sequence is 15 residues long. The germline V and J ends were trimmed by 5 bases and 3 bases, with 16 bases remaining between them. Germline V gene data show CDR1 as MNHEY and CDR2 as SVGAGI.

V gene TRBV2 combines with J gene TRBJ1-6; 8 nucleotides match TRBD1. The germline CDR1 and CDR2 sequences are SNHLY and FYNNEI. The CDR3 contains 14 residues. The V segment lost 9 bases and the J segment 7 bases; nucleotides outside the gene matches: 8. The CDR3 sequence is CASKPTGDNSPLHF. Written as DNA, the CDR3 is TGTGCCAGTAAACCGACAGGGGACAATTCACCCCTCCACTTT.

This chain joins TRBV3-1 (or the pseudogene TRBV3-2) and TRBJ2-5, with D possibly TRBD2 on 5 matching bases. The CDR3 consists of 12 residues. Deletions cut 5 bases from V and 7 bases from J, with 11 bases between. Germline assignment: CDR1 LGHDT and CDR2 YNNKEL (reference sequence). The CDR3 region is CASSSLAGTQYF. For the CDR3, the DNA is TGTGCCAGCAGCAGTCTCGCGGGGACCCAGTACTTC.

The rearrangement joins TRBV12-5 to TRBJ1-2, with 7 positions matching TRBD1. The V and J ends lost 1 base and 5 bases, in that order; junction bases with no gene match: 1. This CDR3 has 13 residues. Germline V gene sequence: CDR1 LGHNT, CDR2 FRNRAP. CDR3 region: CASGLEQGYGYTF. For the CDR3, the DNA is TGTGCTAGTGGTTTGGAACAGGGGTATGGCTACACCTTC.

The chain uses TRBV19 and TRBJ1-2; 7 bases agree with TRBD1. Germline lookup yields CDR1 LNHDA and CDR2 SQIVND (reference sequence). V dropped 0 bases and J dropped 5; count of bases not matched to a gene: 6. The CDR3 totals 15 residues. The CDR3 DNA is TGTGCCAGTAGTATAGAGGTCCAGGGGGTTTATGGCTACACCTTC. Residues: CASSIEVQGVYGYTF.

V and J are TRBV7-8 and TRBJ2-7; TRBD1 aligns across 9 bases. Germline V lookup: CDR1 SGHVS, CDR2 FQNEAQ. The trim removed 5 bases at V and 3 bases at J, leaving 5 bases unmatched. This CDR3 comprises 14 residues. In DNA, the CDR3 is TGTGCCAGCAGCCCCACGGGACAGGGCTACGAGCAGTACTTC. It codes for CASSPTGQGYEQYF. Full variable domain (rest looked up from reference TRBV7-8 and TRBJ2-7): GAGVSQSPRYKVAKRGQDVALRCDPISGHVSLFWYQQALGQGPEFLTYFQNEAQLDKSGLPSDRFFAERPEGSVSTLKIQRTQQEDSAVYLCASSPTGQGYEQYFGPGTRLTVT.

V usage is TRBV29-1 and J usage is TRBJ1-2, with D maybe TRBD1 (5 bases). V lost 0 bases and J lost 7, with 18 bases in between. The CDR3 length is 15 residues. Per the germline V gene, CDR1 is SQVTM and CDR2 is ANQGSEA. DNA for the CDR3: TGCAGCGTTGAAGATCCTGGGCGGGGGATACTTGGCTACACCTTC. Translating gives CSVEDPGRGILGYTF.

The V and J genes are TRBV7-2 and TRBJ2-7, with 9 bases that match TRBD1. Germline trimming cut 6 bases from V and 3 bases from J; bases unmatched to any gene: 6. Germline values: CDR1 SGHTA, CDR2 FQGNSA. The CDR3 spans 14 residues. CDR3 bases: TGTGCCAGCAGTTCCGGGACAGGGTACTACGAGCAGTACTTC. It encodes CASSSGTGYYEQYF.

This chain connects TRBV7-9 to TRBJ1-3; D is uncertain. The germline CDR1 and CDR2 sequences are SEHNR and FQNEAQ (reference sequence). Trimming took 4 bases from V and 4 from J, leaving 11 bases between them. The CDR3 contains 14 residues. The CDR3 DNA follows: TGTGCCAGCAGCTCGGACGGACTCGGAAACACCATATATTTT. Translated: CASSSDGLGNTIYF.